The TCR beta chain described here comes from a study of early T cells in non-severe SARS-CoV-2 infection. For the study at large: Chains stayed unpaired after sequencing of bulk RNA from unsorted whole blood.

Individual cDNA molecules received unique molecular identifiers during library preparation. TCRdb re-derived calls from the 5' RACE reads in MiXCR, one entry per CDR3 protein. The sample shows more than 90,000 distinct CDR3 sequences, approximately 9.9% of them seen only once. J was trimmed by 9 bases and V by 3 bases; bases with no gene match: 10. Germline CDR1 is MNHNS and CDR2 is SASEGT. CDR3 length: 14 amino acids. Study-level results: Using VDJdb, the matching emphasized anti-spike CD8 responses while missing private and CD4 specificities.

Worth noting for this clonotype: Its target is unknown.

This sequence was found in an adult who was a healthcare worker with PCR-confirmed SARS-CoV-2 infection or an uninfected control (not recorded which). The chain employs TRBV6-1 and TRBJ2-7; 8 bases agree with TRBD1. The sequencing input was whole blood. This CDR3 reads CASSDQDRVHVQYF. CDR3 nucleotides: TGTGCCAGCAGTGACCAGGACAGGGTCCACGTGCAGTACTTC.